The present T cell receptor (beta chain) was sequenced within a study of regulatory T cells in long-lasting Graves disease. Arm-PCR of CDR3 regions with iRepertoire HTBI primers generated TCR beta libraries. TCRdb used MiXCR to reprocess the multiplex PCR reads, holding one entry per CDR3 protein. In the table there are 440,000 or so distinct CDR3 sequences, 15% of which are singletons. This clonotype was seen many times. Antigen: not known. The sample's time point: newly diagnosed GD, antithyroid drugs for less than 3 months. Preparation of the TCR library used RNA extracted from PBMCs. Germline V CDR1 and CDR2: LGHDT, YNNKEL (reference sequence). The V segment lost 1 base and the J segment 0 bases; nucleotides outside the gene matches: 2. The CDR3 spans 15 residues. Study findings and constraints: Segments TRBV28, TRBJ1-2 and TRBJ2-5 showed preferential usage in persistent disease.

These data were likewise used in another study, on T cells in Graves' hyperthyroidism and ophthalmopathy. That report notes: Initially, a first-round RT-PCR of the TCR CDR3 employed the HTBI primer set.

The sequencing here drew on peripheral blood mononuclear cells (PBMCs), taken at new diagnosis, from a patient treated with antithyroid drugs. This receptor was identified in a woman in her thirties with Graves disease. This chain joins TRBV3-1 and TRBJ2-7; 8 bases map to TRBD1. The CDR3 nucleotides read TGTGCCAGCAGCCAAGCAGGGACAGGCTCCTACGAGCAGTACTTC. Its translation: CASSQAGTGSYEQYF.